This T cell receptor (beta chain) was identified during a study of Ad26.COV2.S vaccination and SARS-CoV-2 variants. The V segment lost 2 bases and the J segment 5 bases; nucleotides outside the gene matches: 7. This CDR3 is 15 amino acids long. Per the germline V gene, CDR1 is MNHEY and CDR2 is SVGAGI. Broader study findings: Researchers reported similar non-spike TCR breadth in vaccine and placebo recipients.

Here immunoSEQ multiplex PCR was the method, and the copy in TCRdb shows in-frame clones only, minus some. The sample shows roughly 180,000 clones, around 85% of them seen only once. In regard to this clone: No antigen is known for it.

The J gene is TRBJ1-2, the V gene TRBV6-5; 8 bases map to TRBD1. This TCR came from a human donor who had recovered from COVID-19. This specimen consisted of peripheral blood, obtained after recovery from COVID-19. CDR3: CASSYGQGSPYGYTF. The CDR3 DNA follows: TGTGCCAGCAGTTACGGACAGGGTTCCCCTTATGGCTACACCTTC.